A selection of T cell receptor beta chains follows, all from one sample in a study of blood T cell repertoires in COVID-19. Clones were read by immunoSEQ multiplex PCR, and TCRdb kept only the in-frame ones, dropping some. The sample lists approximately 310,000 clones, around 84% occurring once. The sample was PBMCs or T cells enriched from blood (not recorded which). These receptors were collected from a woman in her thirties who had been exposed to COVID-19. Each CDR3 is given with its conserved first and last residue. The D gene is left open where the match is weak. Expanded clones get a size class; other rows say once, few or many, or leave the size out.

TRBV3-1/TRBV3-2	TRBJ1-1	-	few	CASSQDLTDTEAFF	TGTGCCAGCAGCCAAGATCTCACAGACACTGAAGCTTTCTTT
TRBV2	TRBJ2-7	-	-	CASSEADSSHEQYF	TGTGCCAGCAGTGAAGCGGACAGTTCCCACGAGCAGTACTTC
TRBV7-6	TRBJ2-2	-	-	CASSLIGGSRSGELFF	TGTGCCAGCAGCTTAATTGGGGGGAGCCGATCCGGGGAGCTGTTTTTT
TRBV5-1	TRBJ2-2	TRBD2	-	CASSLESSGVNTGELFF	TGCGCCAGCAGCTTGGAAAGTAGCGGGGTGAACACCGGGGAGCTGTTTTTT
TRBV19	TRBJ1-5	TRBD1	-	CASSIDPGTANQPQHF	TGTGCCAGTAGTATAGATCCCGGGACAGCTAATCAGCCCCAGCATTTT
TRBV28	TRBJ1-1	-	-	CASTQGGNTEAFF	TGTGCCAGCACCCAAGGGGGAAACACTGAAGCTTTCTTT
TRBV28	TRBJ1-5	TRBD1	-	CASSLTGARQPQHF	TGTGCCAGCAGTTTAACAGGGGCACGGCAGCCCCAGCATTTT
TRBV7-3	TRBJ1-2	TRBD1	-	CASSPGGAGYGYTF	TGTGCCAGCAGCCCAGGGGGCGCGGGCTATGGCTACACCTTC
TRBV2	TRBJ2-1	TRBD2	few	CARLLAGNMVF	TGTGCCAGATTACTAGCGGGAAATATGGTCTTC
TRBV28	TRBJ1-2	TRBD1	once	CASSSWETGGWGYGYTF	TGTGCCAGCAGCTCGTGGGAGACAGGGGGCTGGGGCTATGGCTACACCTTC
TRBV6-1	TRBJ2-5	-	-	CASSEPRGWGETQYF	TGTGCCAGCAGTGAGCCGAGGGGGTGGGGGGAGACCCAGTACTTC
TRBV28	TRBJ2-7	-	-	CASSPRSYEQYF	TGTGCCAGCAGTCCCCGCTCCTACGAGCAGTACTTC
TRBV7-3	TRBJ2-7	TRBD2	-	CASSQGGAGGRGYEQYF	TGTGCCAGCAGCCAAGGGGGTGCTGGCGGGAGGGGCTACGAGCAGTACTTC
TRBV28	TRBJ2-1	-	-	CASSPPSWQGSNEQFF	TGTGCCAGCAGCCCGCCCTCGTGGCAGGGGTCCAATGAGCAGTTCTTC
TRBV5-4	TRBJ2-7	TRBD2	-	CASSLVGRGVGYEQYF	TGTGCCAGCAGCTTGGTTGGGCGGGGGGTAGGATACGAGCAGTACTTC
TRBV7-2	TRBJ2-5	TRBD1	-	CASSLDGTGILAQETQYF	TGTGCCAGCAGCTTAGACGGGACAGGGATTCTAGCTCAAGAGACCCAGTACTTC
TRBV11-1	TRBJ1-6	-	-	CASSSGVSYNSPLHF	TGTGCCAGCAGCAGCGGGGTCTCCTATAATTCACCCCTCCACTTT
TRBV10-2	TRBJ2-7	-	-	CASLTDSYEQYF	TGCGCCAGCTTGACTGATTCCTACGAGCAGTACTTC
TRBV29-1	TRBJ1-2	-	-	CSVDYKGGNGYTF	TGCAGCGTTGATTATAAGGGAGGGAACGGCTACACCTTC
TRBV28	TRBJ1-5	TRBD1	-	CASSTGGNQPQHF	TGTGCCAGCAGTACAGGGGGGAATCAGCCCCAGCATTTT
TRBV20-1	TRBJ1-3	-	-	CSASPGGSTGNTIYF	TGCAGTGCTAGTCCCGGGGGTTCCACTGGAAACACCATATATTTT
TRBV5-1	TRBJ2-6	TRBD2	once	CASRSSGIAGANVLTF	TGCGCCAGCAGGTCTAGCGGGATTGCTGGGGCCAACGTCCTGACTTTC
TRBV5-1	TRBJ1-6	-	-	CASSEQFDRRNSPLHF	TGCGCCAGCAGCGAACAATTCGACAGACGAAATTCACCCCTCCACTTT